This paragraph covers one T cell receptor (beta chain) sequence. Its antigen is still unknown. TCR sequencing used cDNA made by reverse transcription of extracted RNA. Here immunoSEQ multiplex PCR was the method, and the copy in TCRdb shows in-frame clones only, minus some. Of a few hundred thousand clones detected, approximately 67% appear once; the ten largest clones hold 1% to 1.5%. The data are from a study of CD8+ T cells in alopecia areata. Across the whole study: Twice a day, 5 to 10 mg of oral tofacitinib was administered to treated patients.

The treatment is: oral pan-JAK inhibitor, 5-10 mg twice daily. The ends were cut back, 0 bases at V and 1 base at J, with 12 bases in the middle. Germline V lookup: CDR1 GTSNPN, CDR2 SVGIG (reference sequence). This CDR3 is built from 15 residues. Study findings and constraints: The treated group had a single nonresponder, limiting CD8+ expansion-response conclusions. Normal skin's resident alphabeta T cells are sequenced alongside lesional scalp T cells. A large proportion of expanded lesional clones were detected persisting in scalp and blood during tofacitinib.

The material sequenced was CD4+ T cells sorted from blood, taken between weeks 43 and 45, from a patient treated with tofacitinib. The V call is TRBV30, the J call TRBJ1-1; D is ambiguous. The sequence came from a human donor with alopecia areata. CDR3 protein: CAWSVSRARNTEAFF. CDR3 nucleotide sequence: TGTGCCTGGAGTGTAAGTAGGGCACGGAACACTGAAGCTTTCTTT.